This T cell receptor (beta chain) emerged from a study of shared clonotypes between healthy human individuals. This CDR3 contains 16 residues. Germline assignment: CDR1 MGHRA and CDR2 YSYEKL. V lost 0 bases, J lost 6 bases, and 16 bases lay in between. TCRdb's copy holds only in-frame clones and misses some; the assay was immunoSEQ multiplex PCR. The repertoire holds under 600,000 clones, with about 96% as singletons. This clonotype originated in a woman aged 30 to 39 in good health. The rearrangement links TRBV4-1 to TRBJ2-3; a possible D gene is TRBD2 (5 bases). Input material: naive CD4+ T cells sorted from blood. Sample subset: CD45RA+ positively selected. The CDR3 DNA reads TGCGCCAGCAGCCAAGATGTCCCCGAGGGAACTGATACGCAGTATTTT. Protein sequence: CASSQDVPEGTDTQYF.